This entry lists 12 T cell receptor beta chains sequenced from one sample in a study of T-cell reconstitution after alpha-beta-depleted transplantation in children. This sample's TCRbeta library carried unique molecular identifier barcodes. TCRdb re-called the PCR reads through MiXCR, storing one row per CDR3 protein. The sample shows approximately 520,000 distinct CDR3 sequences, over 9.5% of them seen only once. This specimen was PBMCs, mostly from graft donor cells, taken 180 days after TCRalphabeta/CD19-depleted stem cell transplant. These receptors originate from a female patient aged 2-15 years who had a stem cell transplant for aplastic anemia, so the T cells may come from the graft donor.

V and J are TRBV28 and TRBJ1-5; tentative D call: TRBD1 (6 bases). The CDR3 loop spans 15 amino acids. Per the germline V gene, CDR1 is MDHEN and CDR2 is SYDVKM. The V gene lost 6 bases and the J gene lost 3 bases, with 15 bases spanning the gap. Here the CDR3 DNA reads TGTGCCAGCAGCCCGAGTAGGGGGTTCAATCAGCCCCAGCATTTT. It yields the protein CASSPSRGFNQPQHF. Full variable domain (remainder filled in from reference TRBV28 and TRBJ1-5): DVKVTQSSRYLVKRTGEKVFLECVQDMDHENMFWYRQDPGLGLRLIYFSYDVKMKEKGDIPEGYSVSREKKERFSLILESASTNQTSMYLCASSPSRGFNQPQHFGDGTRLSIL.

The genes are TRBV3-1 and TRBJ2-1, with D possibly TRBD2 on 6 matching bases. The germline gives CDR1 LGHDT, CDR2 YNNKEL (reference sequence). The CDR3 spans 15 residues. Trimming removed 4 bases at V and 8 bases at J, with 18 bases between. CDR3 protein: CASSRKGGAYDEQFF. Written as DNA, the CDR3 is TGTGCCAGCAGCCGTAAGGGCGGGGCTTACGATGAGCAGTTCTTC.

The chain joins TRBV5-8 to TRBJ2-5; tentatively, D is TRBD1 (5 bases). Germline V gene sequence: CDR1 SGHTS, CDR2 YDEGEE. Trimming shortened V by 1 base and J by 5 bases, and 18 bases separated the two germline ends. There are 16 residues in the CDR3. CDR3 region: CASSLYPRTNGETQYF. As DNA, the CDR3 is TGTGCCAGCAGCTTGTACCCAAGGACAAACGGGGAGACCCAGTACTTC.

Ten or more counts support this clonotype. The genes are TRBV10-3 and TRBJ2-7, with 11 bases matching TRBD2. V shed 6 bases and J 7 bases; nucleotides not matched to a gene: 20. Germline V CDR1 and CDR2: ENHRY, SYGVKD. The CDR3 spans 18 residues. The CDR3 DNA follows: TGTGCCATCAGCGCCACTTCGACAGGGCCTAGCGGGGGGCGAGAGCAGTACGTC. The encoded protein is CAISATSTGPSGGREQYV.

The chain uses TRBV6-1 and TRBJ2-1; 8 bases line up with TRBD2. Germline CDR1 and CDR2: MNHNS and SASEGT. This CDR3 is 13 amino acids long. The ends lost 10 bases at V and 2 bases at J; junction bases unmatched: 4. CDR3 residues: CAIGGGPYNEQFF. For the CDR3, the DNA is TGTGCCATCGGGGGGGGTCCCTACAATGAGCAGTTCTTC.

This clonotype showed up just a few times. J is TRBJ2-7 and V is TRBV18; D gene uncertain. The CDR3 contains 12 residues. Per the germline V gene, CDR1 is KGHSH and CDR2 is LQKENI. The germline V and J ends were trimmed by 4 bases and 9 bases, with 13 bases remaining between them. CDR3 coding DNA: TGTGCCAGCTCACTTAAGGATGGCGTGCAGTACGTC. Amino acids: CASSLKDGVQYV.

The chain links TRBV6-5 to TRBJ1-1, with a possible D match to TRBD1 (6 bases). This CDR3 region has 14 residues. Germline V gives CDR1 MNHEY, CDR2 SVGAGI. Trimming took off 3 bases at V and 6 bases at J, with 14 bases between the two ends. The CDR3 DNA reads TGTGCCAGCAGTTATGTCGGGGGCAGCTCTGAAGCTTTCTTT. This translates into CASSYVGGSSEAFF.

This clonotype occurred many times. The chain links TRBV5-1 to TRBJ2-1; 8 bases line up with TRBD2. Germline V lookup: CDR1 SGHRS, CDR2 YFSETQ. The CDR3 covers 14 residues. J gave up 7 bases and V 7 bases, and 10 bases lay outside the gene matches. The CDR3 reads CASGGGLERNEQFF. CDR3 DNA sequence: TGCGCCAGCGGGGGGGGACTAGAGAGAAATGAGCAGTTCTTC.

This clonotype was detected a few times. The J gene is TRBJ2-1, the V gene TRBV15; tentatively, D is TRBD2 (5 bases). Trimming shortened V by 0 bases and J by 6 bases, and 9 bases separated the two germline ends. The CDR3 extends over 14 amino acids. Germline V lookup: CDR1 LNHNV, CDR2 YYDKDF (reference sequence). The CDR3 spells CATSREWRVNEQFF. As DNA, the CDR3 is TGTGCCACCAGCAGAGAATGGCGGGTCAATGAGCAGTTCTTC.

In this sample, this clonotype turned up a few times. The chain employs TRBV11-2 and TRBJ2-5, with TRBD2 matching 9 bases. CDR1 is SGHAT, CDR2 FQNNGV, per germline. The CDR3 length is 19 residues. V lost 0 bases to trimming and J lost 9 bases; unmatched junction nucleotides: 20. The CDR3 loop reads CASSLDPTTSGPLFWAQYF. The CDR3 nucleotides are TGTGCCAGCAGCTTAGATCCTACGACTAGCGGACCTCTTTTTTGGGCCCAGTACTTC.

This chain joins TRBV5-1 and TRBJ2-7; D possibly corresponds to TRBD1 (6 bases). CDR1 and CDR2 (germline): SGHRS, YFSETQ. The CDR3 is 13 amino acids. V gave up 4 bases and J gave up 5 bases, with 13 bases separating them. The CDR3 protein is CASSRPDSHEQYF. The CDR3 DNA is TGCGCCAGCAGCCGACCGGACAGTCACGAGCAGTACTTC.

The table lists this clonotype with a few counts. CDR3 bases: TGTGCCATGCGGAGGGGTGGTGGCTACACCTTC. Its protein product is CAMRRGGGYTF. The chain has TRBV12-3 or TRBV12-4 and TRBJ1-2; possible D gene TRBD1, 5 bases. The CDR3 sequence is 11 residues long. Deletions cut 10 bases from V and 7 bases from J, with 13 bases between.